Listed here are 17 T cell receptor beta chains from one sample, sequenced in a study of identical twins. TCRdb processed the 5' RACE reads anew with MiXCR; each CDR3 protein has one entry. The table has 500,000 to 650,000 distinct CDR3 sequences, around 7.5% seen once. These data were also filed under a second study, of yellow fever vaccine responses in identical twins.

Source material: PBMCs. All receptors come from a woman between 18 and 30 years old in good health.

This clonotype occurred many times. J is TRBJ1-1 and V is TRBV20-1, with a weak D call TRBD1 (6 bases). CDR3 length equals 17 residues. The germline V gene has CDR1 DFQATT and CDR2 SNEGSKA (reference sequence). Deletions cut 2 bases from V and 1 base from J, with 20 bases between. The CDR3 DNA follows: TGCAGTGCTAGACCTTCAGGGGATCGACGCGGGAACACTGAAGCTTTCTTT. Translated: CSARPSGDRRGNTEAFF.

The CDR3 DNA reads TGTGCCAGTTCGGTCAGCGGGCAGCGGACCGGGGAGCTGTTTTTT. It specifies CASSVSGQRTGELFF. The chain links TRBV19 to TRBJ2-2; D is possibly TRBD2 (6 bases). Per germline, CDR1 LNHDA and CDR2 SQIVND (reference sequence). V was shortened by 8 bases and J by 5 bases, with 18 bases between the two germline ends. The length of the CDR3 is 15 residues.

The rearrangement links TRBV12-3 or TRBV12-4 to TRBJ2-1; 8 nucleotides line up with TRBD2. J lost 4 bases, V lost 5 bases, and 16 bases had no gene match. The CDR3 runs 18 residues. The CDR3: CASSGVRVLAGNYNEQFF. The CDR3 nucleotides are TGTGCCAGCAGTGGGGTCCGGGTCCTAGCGGGTAATTACAATGAGCAGTTCTTC.

There are a few counts of this clonotype. The chain employs TRBV4-1 and TRBJ2-1; the D is unclear. The CDR3 totals 16 residues. Germline V gene sequence: CDR1 MGHRA, CDR2 YSYEKL. Trimming took off 3 bases at V and 0 bases at J, with 12 bases between the two ends. The CDR3 reads CASSHPAMSSYNEQFF. The CDR3 coding sequence is TGCGCCAGCAGCCACCCAGCGATGAGCTCCTACAATGAGCAGTTCTTC.

There are many counts of this clonotype. This chain links TRBV11-3 with TRBJ2-1; 8 bases are shared with TRBD2. The trim removed 5 bases at V and 6 bases at J, leaving 9 bases unmatched. The CDR3 length is 15 residues. Germline CDR1 SGHNT, CDR2 YENEEA. The CDR3 DNA follows: TGTGCCAGCAGCGGGGAAGCGGGAGTTTTCAATGAGCAGTTCTTC. Protein: CASSGEAGVFNEQFF.

The chain joins TRBV7-8 to TRBJ2-7; TRBD1 matches at 9 bases. The germline CDR1 and CDR2 sequences are SGHVS and FQNEAQ. The CDR3 is 15 amino acids. Germline trimming cut 5 bases from V and 4 bases from J; bases unmatched to any gene: 9. CDR3: CASSPSGGQGYEQYV. The CDR3 region has the DNA TGTGCCAGCAGCCCGAGTGGGGGACAGGGATACGAGCAGTACGTC.

The sample holds many counts of this clonotype. V gene TRBV20-1 combines with J gene TRBJ2-1; the D gene is possibly TRBD2 (5 bases). CDR1 DFQATT and CDR2 SNEGSKA come from the germline V gene (reference sequence). CDR3 length: 15 amino acids. The ends were cut back, 5 bases at V and 1 base at J, with 15 bases in the middle. Here the CDR3 reads CSALPLDLSYNEQFF. CDR3 in DNA: TGCAGTGCTCTCCCACTAGACTTGTCCTACAATGAGCAGTTCTTC.

This clonotype was seen at least ten times. The V and J genes are TRBV15 and TRBJ2-2; D possibly corresponds to TRBD2 (6 bases). The germline V gene has CDR1 LNHNV and CDR2 YYDKDF (reference sequence). This CDR3 spans 15 amino acids. V lost 1 base and J 5 bases, leaving 11 bases between the germline ends. The DNA for the CDR3 is TGTGCCACCAGCAGAGCGGGACTGAGAACCGGGGAGCTGTTTTTT. It translates to CATSRAGLRTGELFF.

This clonotype was counted ten times or more. The J gene is TRBJ2-7, the V gene TRBV12-3 or TRBV12-4; maybe TRBD2 (5 bases). Trimming cost V 6 bases and J 8 bases, with 23 bases left between them. CDR3 size: 15 residues. The chain's CDR3 is CASSRDPAGVRKQYF. CDR3 nucleotide sequence: TGTGCCAGCAGCAGAGACCCCGCCGGGGTCAGGAAGCAGTACTTC.

The V gene is TRBV5-5, the J gene TRBJ2-1; D is undetermined. Trimming left V 2 bases short and J 3 bases short, with 12 bases between. Looked up from germline, CDR1 is SGHKS and CDR2 is YYEKEE (reference sequence). This CDR3 comprises 15 residues. CDR3 sequence reads: CASSFMTKSYNEQFF. The CDR3, as DNA: TGTGCCAGCAGCTTTATGACAAAGAGCTACAATGAGCAGTTCTTC.

This clonotype was seen more than once but under ten times. The DNA for the CDR3 is TGTGCCAGCCGGACGGGAGGGGCCTACAATGAGCAGTTCTTC. This gives the protein CASRTGGAYNEQFF. J is TRBJ2-1 and V is TRBV2, with 8 bases that match TRBD2. Losses at the gene ends were 8 bases for V and 2 bases for J; bases not matched to a gene: 5. This CDR3 has 14 amino acids. The V gene's germline CDR1 is SNHLY and CDR2 FYNNEI.

V is TRBV4-2 and J is TRBJ1-4, with D hard to call. V lost 0 bases, J lost 7 bases, and 15 bases lay in between. The CDR3 loop spans 16 amino acids. CDR1 and CDR2 (germline): LGHNA, YNFKEQ. In nucleotides, the CDR3 is TGTGCCAGCAGCCAAGATGTGAGGGTAGAGGGTGAAAAACTGTTTTTT. Translated: CASSQDVRVEGEKLFF.

This clonotype has just a few counts. This CDR3 reads CASTQDGYEQYV. As DNA, the CDR3 is TGTGCCAGCACCCAGGACGGCTACGAGCAGTACGTC. This rearrangement joins TRBV2 to TRBJ2-7; D is uncertain. This CDR3 comprises 12 residues. V dropped 7 bases and J dropped 3 bases, with 10 bases sitting between them. Germline values: CDR1 SNHLY, CDR2 FYNNEI.

This clonotype has a handful of counts. The chain carries TRBV12-3 or TRBV12-4 and TRBJ2-1; TRBD2 might be the D (5 bases). The CDR3 covers 14 residues. Deletions cut 1 base from V and 6 bases from J, with 10 bases between. CDR3 DNA: TGTGCCAGCAGTTTAGAGACTACGCCCAATGAGCAGTTCTTC. Amino acid sequence: CASSLETTPNEQFF.

This clonotype was found a few times. The chain couples TRBV10-3 to TRBJ2-5, with D perhaps TRBD2 (5 bases). Trimming took 6 bases from V and 2 from J, leaving 13 bases between them. Germline V gene data show CDR1 as ENHRY and CDR2 as SYGVKD. CDR3 length: 14 residues. The chain's CDR3 is CAISPGPGQETQYF. The DNA for the CDR3 is TGTGCCATCAGCCCTGGACCGGGACAAGAGACCCAGTACTTC.

This clonotype was counted a few times. CDR3 region: CASSYYFGSHSGYGYTF. The DNA of the CDR3 is TGTGCCAGCAGTTACTACTTCGGCTCTCATTCGGGCTATGGCTACACCTTC. This sequence joins TRBV6-5 and TRBJ1-2; no clear D. Germline assignment: CDR1 MNHEY and CDR2 SVGAGI. The CDR3 length is 17 residues. V was shortened by 1 base and J by 4 bases, with 19 bases between the two germline ends.

The rearrangement uses TRBV20-1 and TRBJ1-1, with 9 nucleotides matching TRBD1. The CDR3 is 15 residues long. V trimming: 0 bases; J trimming: 6 bases; junction bases outside the gene matches: 8. CDR1 DFQATT and CDR2 SNEGSKA come from the germline V gene (reference sequence). The CDR3 sequence: CSARDAGQGGAEAFF. The CDR3 DNA is TGCAGTGCTAGAGATGCGGGACAGGGAGGGGCTGAAGCTTTCTTT.